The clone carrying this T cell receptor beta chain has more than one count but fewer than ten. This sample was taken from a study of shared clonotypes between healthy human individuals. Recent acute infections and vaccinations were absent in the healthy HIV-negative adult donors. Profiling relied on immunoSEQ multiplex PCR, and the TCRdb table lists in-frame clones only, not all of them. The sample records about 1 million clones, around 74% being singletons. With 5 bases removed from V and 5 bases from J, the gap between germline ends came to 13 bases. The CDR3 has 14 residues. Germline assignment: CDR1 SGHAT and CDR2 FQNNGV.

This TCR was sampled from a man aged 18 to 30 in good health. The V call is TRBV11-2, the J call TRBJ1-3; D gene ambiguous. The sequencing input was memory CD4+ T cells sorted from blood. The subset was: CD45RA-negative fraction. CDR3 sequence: CASSLASGRNTIYF. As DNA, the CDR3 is TGTGCCAGCAGCCTGGCGTCTGGGAGAAACACCATATATTTT. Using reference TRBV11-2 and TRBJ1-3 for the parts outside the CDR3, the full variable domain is EAGVAQSPRYKIIEKRQSVAFWCNPISGHATLYWYQQILGQGPKLLIQFQNNGVVDDSQLPKDRFSAERLKGVDSTLKIQPAKLEDSAVYLCASSLASGRNTIYFGEGSWLTVV.